This T cell receptor (beta chain) appears in the sequencing data of a study of T cells in women clearing cervical HPV infection. Study-level results: It is unknown whether associations predate infection; no effector/memory or HPV-specific sorting. CIN3+ cases had significantly higher TCR repertoire richness than controls, but evenness did not differ.

Genomic DNA, averaging roughly 1,200 ng per sample, yielded TCR beta CDR3 via immunoSEQ. This table comes from immunoSEQ multiplex PCR, and its TCRdb copy is limited to in-frame clones, with some not included. Its clone listing holds roughly 22,000 clones. Turning to this clone: Its cognate antigen is unknown. The read comes to an end 3 residues before the CDR3 does, leaving the germline J gene to fill in the end.

This CDR3 comprises 15 residues. The V end lost 5 bases, the J end lost 6 bases, and 17 bases lay between the germline ends. Germline lookup yields CDR1 SGHNT and CDR2 YENEEA. The chain couples TRBV11-3 to TRBJ2-1; no clear D gene. The TCR originated in a woman aged 18 to 75 with a cervical HPV16 infection that either progressed to CIN3+ or cleared (not recorded which). The sequencing input was blood buffy coat. CDR3 region: CASSTNSVGFNEQFF. CDR3 DNA, as far as it was read: TGTGCCAGCAGCACCAACTCTGTGGGCTTCAATGAG.